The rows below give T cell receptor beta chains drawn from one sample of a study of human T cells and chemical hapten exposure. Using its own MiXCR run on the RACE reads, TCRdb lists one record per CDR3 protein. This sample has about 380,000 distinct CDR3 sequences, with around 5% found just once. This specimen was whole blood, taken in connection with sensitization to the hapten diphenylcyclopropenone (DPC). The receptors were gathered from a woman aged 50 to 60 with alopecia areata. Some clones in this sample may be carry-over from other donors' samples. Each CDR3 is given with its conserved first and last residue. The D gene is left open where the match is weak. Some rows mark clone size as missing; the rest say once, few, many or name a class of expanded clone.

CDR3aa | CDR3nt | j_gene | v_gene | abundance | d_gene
CASTTDGNQPQHF | TGTGCCAGCACTACCGACGGTAATCAGCCCCAGCATTTT | TRBJ1-5 | TRBV21-1 | many | -
CASSWDVRRYLNVLTF | TGTGCCAGCAGTTGGGACGTCAGGCGGTACCTGAACGTCCTGACTTTC | TRBJ2-6 | TRBV12-3/TRBV12-4 | many | -
CSAGRQNQPQHF | TGCAGTGCTGGAAGACAGAATCAGCCCCAGCATTTT | TRBJ1-5 | TRBV20-1 | many | -
CSARHVNSGNTIYF | TGCAGTGCTAGACACGTTAACTCTGGAAACACCATATATTTT | TRBJ1-3 | TRBV20-1 | - | -
CSARELPGKGTYSNTEAFF | TGCAGTGCTAGAGAGTTGCCGGGTAAGGGGACCTACTCGAACACTGAAGCTTTCTTT | TRBJ1-1 | TRBV20-1 | many | -
CASSLGDGIQYF | TGTGCCAGCAGCTTGGGGGACGGGATTCAGTACTTC | TRBJ2-4 | TRBV7-9 | few | -
CASSRGTNTDTQYF | TGTGCCAGCAGCCGCGGGACCAACACAGATACGCAGTATTTT | TRBJ2-3 | TRBV14 | few | -
CASRKTGGDQPQHF | TGTGCCAGCAGAAAGACAGGGGGGGATCAGCCCCAGCATTTT | TRBJ1-5 | TRBV6-6 | - | TRBD1
CSASPLAGITDTQYF | TGCAGTGCTAGCCCACTAGCGGGGATCACAGATACGCAGTATTTT | TRBJ2-3 | TRBV20-1 | many | TRBD2
CSAYQGSTDTQYF | TGCAGTGCTTACCAGGGGAGTACAGATACGCAGTATTTT | TRBJ2-3 | TRBV20-1 | many | -
CASSSPGTVVNTGELFF | TGTGCCAGCAGCTCACCCGGGACAGTCGTTAACACCGGGGAGCTGTTTTTT | TRBJ2-2 | TRBV7-9 | many | TRBD1
CASSRGTSGGGEQFF | TGTGCCAGCAGCAGGGGGACTAGCGGGGGCGGTGAGCAGTTCTTC | TRBJ2-1 | TRBV12-3/TRBV12-4 | - | TRBD2
CASSPPDRLNYGYTF | TGTGCCAGCTCACCACCCGACAGACTGAACTATGGCTACACCTTC | TRBJ1-2 | TRBV18 | many | -
CSARNYGYTF | TGCAGTGCCCGAAACTATGGCTACACCTTC | TRBJ1-2 | TRBV20-1 | many | -
CASSAAYNEQFF | TGTGCCAGCAGCGCTGCCTACAATGAGCAGTTCTTC | TRBJ2-1 | TRBV7-2 | many | -